This T cell receptor (beta chain) was obtained from a study of blood T cell repertoires in COVID-19 (dated by TCRdb to the early 2020s). Turning to the overall study: Collaborator samples came from the United States, Italy and Spain and covered acute and convalescent phases of COVID-19. The prospective study material was composed of cDNA or gDNA derived from T cells, B-cell-depleted T cells, or PBMCs. Deeply sampled blood TCRbeta repertoires from subjects exposed to, actively infected with, or recovered from COVID-19 were included in the dataset. A freely available public database, intended as a resource for researchers studying the immune response to SARS-CoV-2, is where the repertoires were released. The samples were drawn from two sources: the first 160 participants of the ongoing ImmuneRACE study, and about 1,300 subjects contributed by 6 global collaborators. Nearly every sample came with metadata listing a de-identified subject ID, COVID-19 status, age in years and sex. Where available, HLA class I and class II types were taken from metadata supplied by the sample provider and were not determined by assay-based typing. Study-level results and caveats: Clinical and demographic metadata were provided uncurated, with the amount varying by source and participant.

One collaborating source in Seattle enrolled patients while the patients were actively infected and followed the patients over time throughout the course of disease. Whole blood was collected in K2EDTA tubes by collaborating institutions according to the institutions' own protocols. For TCRbeta analysis, collaborator samples were shipped as frozen whole blood, as isolated PBMCs, or as DNA extracted from either sample type. TCRbeta CDR3 regions were amplified from genomic DNA using the immunoSEQ Assay, a bias-controlled multiplex PCR. Per the authors' processing: Nucleated cell counts per sample were estimated from amplification of reference gene primers within the assay. To quantify the absolute abundance of each unique TCRbeta CDR3 rearrangement, sequence reads were collapsed and filtered. Productive Simpson clonality was computed per sample as the square root of Simpson's diversity index over productive rearrangements. TCRdb limited this immuneACCESS table to in-frame rearrangements with V and J called. A share of clones is missing; checked studies link under half to unresolved V genes, and the rest is unexplained. Clonal size and the V and J genes are those of that table, whereas D and trimming came from the DNA. The sample table shows tens of thousands of clones, and under 90% are seen once. The ten biggest clones cover under 14% of the sample.

In the case of this clone: Its cognate antigen has yet to be identified. One end of the junction varies from germline; a read error may be responsible.

CDR1 is given as SGHDN and CDR2 as FVKESK, both from the germline V gene. The CDR3 runs 13 residues from the cysteine to the phenylalanine. The sequence is cut down to CDR3 DNA, 39 bases in frame from base 1. The source material was peripheral blood. The receptor comes from an older man with COVID-19, enrolled during active disease. The chain was built from TRBV14 and TRBJ1-3, with 8 central nucleotides matching TRBD1. The CDR3 loop reads CASSQDILDRVSF. The DNA sequence is TGTGCCAGCAGCCAAGATATCTTGGACAGGGTCTCTTTT.